The T cell receptor (beta chain) under discussion was sequenced for a study of OX40 agonist ivuxolimab in advanced cancers. The overall study: At doses from 0.01 to 10 mg/kg, patients were given intravenous ivuxolimab every 2 weeks. Findings and limits, study-wide: On average, a greater number of expanded clones characterised CD8+ T cells relative to CD4+. The antigen specificity of the peripheral T cells (those that were expanded) was not determined.

The CDR3 sequence is 12 residues long. CDR1 and CDR2 from the germline V gene are ENHRY and SYGVKD. The ends were cut back, 3 bases at V and 4 bases at J, with 4 bases in the middle. As for this clone: As yet, its antigen is unknown.

Sampling of blood occurred at baseline, cycle 4 day 1, and cycle 7 day 1. Libraries were prepared by immunoSEQ multiplex PCR; TCRdb keeps only in-frame clonotypes and omits some of them. The sample carries over 100,000 clones, roughly nine tenths recorded once. The source was CD4+ or CD8+ T cells sorted from blood, collected in a trial of the OX40 agonist ivuxolimab. This rearrangement joins TRBV10-3 to TRBJ2-1; D gene ambiguous. The clonotype originates from an adult with an advanced solid tumor such as melanoma, head and neck, liver or kidney cancer. The CDR3 coding sequence is TGTGCCATCAGTGAAGGGTACAATGAGCAGTTCTTC. It is translated as CAISEGYNEQFF.